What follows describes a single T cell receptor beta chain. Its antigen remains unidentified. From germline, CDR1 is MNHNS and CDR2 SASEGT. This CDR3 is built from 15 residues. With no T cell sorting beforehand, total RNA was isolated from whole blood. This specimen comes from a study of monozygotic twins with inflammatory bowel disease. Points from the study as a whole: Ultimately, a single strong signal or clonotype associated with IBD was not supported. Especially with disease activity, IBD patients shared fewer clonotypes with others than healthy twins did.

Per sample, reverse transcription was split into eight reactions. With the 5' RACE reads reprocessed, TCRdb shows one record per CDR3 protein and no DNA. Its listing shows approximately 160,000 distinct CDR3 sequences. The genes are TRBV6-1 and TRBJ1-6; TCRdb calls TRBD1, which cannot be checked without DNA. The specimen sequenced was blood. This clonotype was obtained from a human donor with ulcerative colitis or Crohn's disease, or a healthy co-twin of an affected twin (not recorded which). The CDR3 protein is CASCLAPGRGSPLHF.